This T cell receptor (beta chain) was recovered during a study of molecular identifiers for immune sequencing clone quantification (dated by TCRdb to the late 2010s). For context, the study as a whole: For a replicate experiment, RNA from approximately 20,000 or 100,000 naive CD8 T cells was divided into five aliquots, of which four were sequenced. This methods study benchmarked molecular-identifier clustering-based TCR repertoire sequencing (MIDCIRS) and TCR RNA copy counting, using CD8 T cells to do so.

To prepare the library, PCR was applied. Sequencing was carried out with a NextSeq 500. Bulk TCR libraries were generated as previously described, with the TCR primers listed in Table S5 used. Total RNA was purified with the Qiagen AllPrep DNA/RNA kit. Reads from multiple sequencing runs of the same library were pooled before analysis. Under the source paper's analysis protocol: Reads were retained only if an exact TCR constant sequence was present, and the retained reads were trimmed to 150 nt and grouped according to their 12-nt molecular barcodes. Reads within each barcode group were sub-clustered using a 15% Levenshtein threshold, and quality-weighted consensus sequences were constructed for each RNA molecule. Non-functional sequences were removed, as were lower-count sequences one edit away from another. Based on a fit of two negative binomial distributions, barcode sub-clusters having less than 20% of the maximum read count were discarded. TCRdb trimmed public reads at Q25 via fastp, called clones via MiXCR and kept in-frame beta chains. Each entry merges the rows of one CDR3 protein and shows their most common DNA and genes. TCRdb, not the authors, supplied the V and J calls. For this sample the table gives hundreds of thousands of distinct CDR3 sequences, of which 25% were detected only once. The top ten hold 0.7% to 0.95% of the sample.

Study-wide findings and limitations: In CMV-specific effector cells, clones with more than 20 RNA copies contained over 99% of molecules, whereas in naive cells such clones contained under 1% of molecules. Spiked-in Jurkat TCR RNA equivalent to a single cell was reported to be detectable even among approximately 1.1 million naive CD8 T cells. The naive libraries included spiked-in Jurkat TCR RNA (roughly eleven copies' worth), and this Jurkat TCR RNA is not part of the donor repertoire. Highly expanded clone sizes could be underestimated because identical TCR molecules may share a barcode. Modeling estimated 2.5 to 3.5 recovered TCR RNA copies per cell, compared with about 10 by digital PCR, which implies approximately 30% capture efficiency. Without barcode sub-clustering, chimeric consensus sequences inflated TCR diversity; chimeras reached as high as 47%.

Naive CD8 T cell libraries were made from roughly 18,000 to 920,000 sorted cells using 10%, 30% or 50% of purified RNA. On a BD FACSAria II, naive CD8 T cells were FACS-sorted as CD8+CD4-CCR7+CD45RA+ and collected into RLT Plus buffer. Around 10 TCR copies' worth of Jurkat RNA were spiked into roughly 17,000-1,100,000 naive CD8 T cell samples to test detection sensitivity. CD8 T cells were enriched with RosetteSep CD8+ T Cell Enrichment Cocktail and Ficoll-Paque, followed by ACK red cell lysis. In the case of this clonotype: The target of this receptor is not known. Base qualities are not provided; no much larger clone lies one nucleotide away.

Material: naive CD8+ T cells from blood, with Jurkat cell RNA spiked in. In light of the paper, this sample's cell subset or site label describes: FACS-sorted CD8+CD4-CCR7+CD45RA+ naive T cells. This sequence originates from a human donor in good health. Some libraries in this study had Jurkat cell RNA spiked in.

At the DNA level, the sequence is TGCAGCGTTGAATTGGCTAGCGGGGGGGCTTACAATGAGCAGTTCTTC. Its product reads: CSVELASGGAYNEQFF. The receptor chain draws on TRBV29-1 and TRBJ2-1; the central 12 bases match TRBD2. Counted from cysteine to phenylalanine, this CDR3 has 16 amino acids. Left in the record is the CDR3 DNA by itself, 48 bases read in frame from the first base. CDR1 and CDR2 were assigned from the germline V gene as SQVTM and ANQGSEA. V has 2 bases trimmed and J has 4 bases trimmed; junction bases matching no gene number 6.